This TCR beta chain was documented in a study of vaccination and CD4 T cells after COVID-19. Study-level background: Median time from second vaccine dose to sampling was roughly 76 days (14 to 241).

Comment on this clonotype: Its antigen is as yet unknown.

The V and J ends lost 6 bases and 2 bases respectively, with 13 bases between them. Germline CDR1 and CDR2: SNHLY and FYNNEI. The CDR3 has 14 residues. As to treatment: approximately nine-day PBMC culture with coronavirus spike peptide pools or control peptides (ViraFEST assay). The Oncomine TCR Beta short-read assay was what sequenced the DNA obtained from cultured CD4+ T cells. MiXCR, applied by TCRdb to the PCR reads, yields one record per CDR3 protein. The profile shows several thousand distinct CDR3 sequences, 64% of them singletons. The V and J genes are TRBV2 and TRBJ1-1; no reliable D call. This clonotype was sampled from a human donor who had recovered from COVID-19. Sequenced input: CD4+ T cells from blood, cultured in vitro. The CDR3 coding sequence is TGTGCCAGCAGATCCGTGGGCCCAAACACTGAAGCTTTCTTT. Translated: CASRSVGPNTEAFF.